This T cell receptor (beta chain) appears in the sequencing data of a study of spatial heterogeneity in lung cancer. The CDR3 loop spans 12 amino acids. Germline CDR1 MDHEN, CDR2 SYDVKM. Trimming took 6 bases from V and 8 from J, leaving 13 bases between them. This clonotype was seen a handful of times. Time point described: sample taken at primary tumor resection. Frozen PBMC, nontumor lung or tumor provided whole RNA, which was sequenced unsorted. TCRdb reprocessed the 5' RACE reads with MiXCR, giving one entry per CDR3 protein. The sample gives about 18,000 distinct CDR3 sequences, around 19% of which show up once; around an eighth is in the top ten.

The material sequenced was PBMCs, taken at surgery. The clonotype comes from a male donor with early-stage non-small cell lung cancer. The chain combines TRBV28 with TRBJ1-2, with no clear D. In DNA form, the CDR3 reads TGTGCCAGCAGCCAAGGCGGCTCCGGCTACACCTTC. Translation: CASSQGGSGYTF.